These 24 T cell receptor beta chains came from one sample sequenced in a study of T cell responses to AZD1222 COVID-19 vaccine (dated by TCRdb to about 2021). Library preparation used the immunoSEQ multiplex PCR assay. The table was pulled from immuneACCESS by TCRdb, which kept in-frame rearrangements only. Such tables lose some clones; where checked, under half of the loss comes from unresolved V genes, and the rest has no known cause. The sample table shows about 120,000 clones, and around 92% are seen once. The ten largest account for over 2.5% of the sample. The sample's time point, from its label and the paper: baseline before first vaccination. The sample consisted of peripheral blood, taken on day 0 of AZD1222 vaccination. Source of these receptors: an adult in good health.

The J gene is TRBJ1-5, the V gene TRBV28; D gene unclear. This CDR3 has 12 amino acids. Trimming took off 2 bases at V and 6 bases at J, with 5 bases between the two ends. CDR1 is MDHEN and CDR2 is SYDVKM in the germline V gene. In DNA, the CDR3 is TGTGCCAGCAGTTTAAAGTTTCAGCCCCAGCATTTT. It yields the protein CASSLKFQPQHF.

This chain joins TRBV3-1 (or the pseudogene TRBV3-2) and TRBJ1-5, with D tentatively TRBD1 (6 bases). There are 14 residues in the CDR3. CDR1 and CDR2 (germline): LGHDT, YNNKEL (reference sequence). V was pared by 1 base and J by 7 bases, with 11 bases between. CDR3 amino acids: CASSQGTVPQPQHF. The CDR3 DNA sequence: TGTGCCAGCAGCCAAGGGACAGTCCCCCAGCCCCAGCATTTT.

This clone showed up just once. J is TRBJ2-7 and V is TRBV2; possibly TRBD1 for D (5 bases). CDR1 and CDR2 from the germline V gene are SNHLY and FYNNEI. V was shortened by 2 bases and J by 1 base, with 9 bases between the two germline ends. The CDR3 is 14 amino acids. The CDR3 DNA follows: TGTGCCAGCAGTGAATTGCGACAGTCCTACGAGCAGTACTTC. Translation gives CASSELRQSYEQYF. Looking up the rest from reference TRBV2 and TRBJ2-7 gives the full variable domain: EPEVTQTPSHQVTQMGQEVILRCVPISNHLYFYWYRQILGQKVEFLVSFYNNEISEKSEIFDDQFSVERPDGSNFTLKIRSTKLEDSAMYFCASSELRQSYEQYFGPGTRLTVT.

This chain connects TRBV14 to TRBJ1-1; 7 positions agree with TRBD1. V gave up 4 bases and J gave up 5 bases; unmatched junction bases: 13. The CDR3 is 16 residues long. Germline CDR1 SGHDN, CDR2 FVKESK. CDR3 bases: TGTGCCAGCAGCCCGAACCCTTACAGGGGAGGAACTGAAGCTTTCTTT. It specifies CASSPNPYRGGTEAFF.

The chain carries TRBV11-2 and TRBJ2-3; D tentatively reads TRBD1 or TRBD2 (5 bases each). The CDR3 covers 17 residues. Trimming shortened V by 1 base and J by 3 bases, and 17 bases separated the two germline ends. Germline CDR1 and CDR2: SGHAT and FQNNGV. The CDR3 sequence: CASSLVWGSRETDTQYF. DNA of the CDR3: TGTGCCAGCAGCTTAGTCTGGGGGAGTAGGGAAACAGATACGCAGTATTTT.

This clone was counted many times. The DNA of the CDR3 is TGTGCCAGCAGCCCCGGGGGTAGGGGGGTCGACGAGCAGTACTTC. It specifies CASSPGGRGVDEQYF. J is TRBJ2-7 and V is TRBV13; D could derive from TRBD1 or TRBD2 (6 bases each). The V and J ends lost 5 bases and 5 bases respectively, with 19 bases between them. CDR1 is PRHDT and CDR2 is FYEKMQ in the germline V gene (reference sequence). The CDR3 runs to 15 residues.

V gene TRBV11-1 combines with J gene TRBJ2-1; D may be TRBD2 (5 bases). Looked up from germline, CDR1 is SGHAT and CDR2 is FQDESV (reference sequence). This CDR3 has 12 residues. The V end was cut by 5 bases, the J end by 8 bases, with 10 bases between. CDR3 region: CASSQEGYEQFF. In DNA form, the CDR3 reads TGTGCCAGCAGCCAAGAGGGCTATGAGCAGTTCTTC.

V usage is TRBV24-1 and J usage is TRBJ2-2; TRBD1 matches 12 bases. Germline CDR1 and CDR2: KGHDR and SFDVKD. V lost 6 bases and J lost 1; bases outside the gene matches: 8. The CDR3 totals 18 residues. The CDR3 protein is CATSSGTGGDWNTGELFF. CDR3 DNA: TGTGCCACCAGTTCCGGGACAGGGGGCGACTGGAACACCGGGGAGCTGTTTTTT.

This clone was seen a single time. The chain joins TRBV2 to TRBJ1-1; TRBD1 agrees at 10 bases. CDR1 and CDR2 (germline): SNHLY, FYNNEI. The CDR3 runs 12 residues. V lost 2 bases, J lost 10 bases, and 1 base stayed unmatched. CDR3 amino acids: CASSERTGGAFF. CDR3 nucleotides: TGTGCCAGCAGTGAACGGACAGGGGGAGCTTTCTTT.

The chain combines TRBV27 with TRBJ2-7; D is unclear. The V end was cut by 3 bases, the J end by 3 bases, with 12 bases between. The germline V gene has CDR1 MNHEY and CDR2 SMNVEV (reference sequence). The CDR3 spans 14 residues. The CDR3 region is CASSFVGTVYEQYF. CDR3 sequence (DNA): TGTGCCAGCAGTTTCGTGGGAACTGTCTACGAGCAGTACTTC.

V and J are TRBV2 and TRBJ2-2; 7 bases agree with TRBD2. The length of the CDR3 is 18 residues. V shed 8 bases, J shed 0 bases, and the junction held 15 bases outside the gene matches. Germline-derived CDR1 and CDR2 are SNHLY and FYNNEI. CDR3 region: CASGRDQPNPANTGELFF. The CDR3 nucleotides read TGTGCCAGCGGGAGGGACCAGCCCAACCCTGCGAACACCGGGGAGCTGTTTTTT.

This clone was detected a few times. V and J are TRBV27 and TRBJ2-1, with 9 positions matching TRBD2. With V trimmed by 7 bases and J by 7 bases, 8 bases remained unmatched. The CDR3 loop spans 14 amino acids. Per germline, CDR1 MNHEY and CDR2 SMNVEV (reference sequence). The CDR3 DNA reads TGTGCCAGCACCCCTGGGCTAGCGGGGAATGAGCAGTTCTTC. Translating it yields CASTPGLAGNEQFF.

The chain is built from TRBV27 and TRBJ1-1; D is ambiguous. V lost 1 base and J lost 5, with 8 bases in between. CDR3 size: 13 residues. The V gene's germline CDR1 is MNHEY and CDR2 SMNVEV (reference sequence). The CDR3: CASSLLSGTEAFF. CDR3 sequence (DNA): TGTGCCAGCAGTTTATTATCTGGAACTGAAGCTTTCTTT.

A few counts support this clone. J is TRBJ1-2 and V is TRBV3-1 (or the pseudogene TRBV3-2); 9 bases map to TRBD1. This CDR3 comprises 14 residues. With V trimmed by 5 bases and J by 6 bases, 7 bases remained unmatched. The germline V gene has CDR1 LGHDT and CDR2 YNNKEL (reference sequence). The CDR3 bases are TGTGCCAGCAGCGACGGACAGGGGACGGATGGCTACACCTTC. Protein sequence: CASSDGQGTDGYTF.

This clone was recorded a few times. V and J are TRBV10-1 and TRBJ2-1; possible D gene TRBD2, 6 bases. Trimming left V 6 bases short and J 9 bases short, with 9 bases between. Germline CDR1 is WNHNN and CDR2 is SYGVQD (reference sequence). This CDR3 has 11 amino acids. CDR3 in amino acids: CASRLAVEQFF. The DNA of the CDR3 is TGCGCCAGCAGGTTAGCGGTTGAGCAGTTCTTC.

The rearrangement uses TRBV29-1 and TRBJ1-4; D is unresolved. Trimming pared 3 bases from V and 10 bases from J, leaving 12 bases between. Germline CDR1 SQVTM, CDR2 ANQGSEA. The CDR3 spans 12 residues. The chain's CDR3 is CSVEVFGGKLFF. The DNA of the CDR3 is TGCAGCGTTGAGGTCTTCGGTGGAAAACTGTTTTTT. The full variable domain, rest sourced from reference TRBV29-1 and TRBJ1-4, is SAVISQKPSRDICQRGTSLTIQCQVDSQVTMMFWYRQQPGQSLTLIATANQGSEATYESGFVIDKFPISRPNLTFSTLTVSNMSPEDSSIYLCSVEVFGGKLFFGSGTQLSVL.

CDR3 amino acids: CASSEARQGNTGELFF. DNA of the CDR3: TGTGCCAGCAGTGAAGCGCGACAGGGGAACACCGGGGAGCTGTTTTTT. The chain uses TRBV2 and TRBJ2-2; 7 bases match TRBD1. V trimming: 0 bases; J trimming: 1 base; junction bases outside the gene matches: 2. Germline V CDR1 and CDR2: SNHLY, FYNNEI. This CDR3 has 16 amino acids.

The chain's CDR3 is CASSFSGNSGNTIYF. The DNA of the CDR3 is TGCGCCAGCAGCTTCTCAGGGAACTCTGGAAACACCATATATTTT. The chain combines TRBV5-1 with TRBJ1-3, with D possibly matching TRBD1 (5 bases). The CDR3 is 15 amino acids. In germline, CDR1 is SGHRS, CDR2 YFSETQ. Trimming took 2 bases from V and 0 from J, leaving 9 bases between them.

This clone has just a few counts. The chain is built from TRBV7-9 and TRBJ2-2; D is unclear. Germline CDR1 SEHNR, CDR2 FQNEAQ (reference sequence). The CDR3 has 13 residues. Trimming left V 1 base short and J 5 bases short, with 5 bases between. CDR3 sequence: CASSLVQTGELFF. The DNA of the CDR3 is TGTGCCAGCAGCTTAGTTCAGACCGGGGAGCTGTTTTTT.

This chain links TRBV24-1 with TRBJ2-3; TRBD1 aligns across 7 bases. V was pared by 3 bases and J by 1 base, with 3 bases of the junction left unmatched. The CDR3 length is 15 residues. Germline V gene sequence: CDR1 KGHDR, CDR2 SFDVKD. This CDR3 is CATSDRTGGTDTQYF. CDR3 nucleotides: TGTGCCACCAGTGATCGGACAGGAGGCACAGATACGCAGTATTTT.

This chain joins TRBV14 and TRBJ2-1, with D hard to call. V was pared by 4 bases and J by 0 bases, with 7 bases between. CDR1 and CDR2 (germline): SGHDN, FVKESK. The CDR3 is 14 residues long. The CDR3 nucleotides are TGTGCCAGCAGCCCCAGGAGCTCCTACAATGAGCAGTTCTTC. Translation gives CASSPRSSYNEQFF. Drawing the rest from reference TRBV14 and TRBJ2-1, the complete variable domain is EAGVTQFPSHSVIEKGQTVTLRCDPISGHDNLYWYRRVMGKEIKFLLHFVKESKQDESGMPNNRFLAERTGGTYSTLKVQPAELEDSGVYFCASSPRSSYNEQFFGPGTRLTVL.

The rearrangement links TRBV7-8 to TRBJ2-3, with 9 bases fitting TRBD2. The V gene's germline CDR1 is SGHVS and CDR2 FQNEAQ. V shed 5 bases and J 5 bases; nucleotides not matched to a gene: 5. The CDR3 sequence is 14 residues long. The CDR3 sequence: CASSPGGRVDTQYF. The CDR3 coding sequence is TGTGCCAGCAGCCCGGGCGGGAGGGTAGATACGCAGTATTTT.

This clone was observed once. The genes are TRBV7-2 and TRBJ2-3; 9 bases align to TRBD2. V gave up 3 bases and J gave up 4 bases; unmatched junction bases: 14. Germline assignment: CDR1 SGHTA and CDR2 FQGNSA. The CDR3 extends over 18 amino acids. DNA for the CDR3: TGTGCCAGCAGCTTTGGCCGGTTAGGGACTAGCTTCGCAGATACGCAGTATTTT. Protein sequence: CASSFGRLGTSFADTQYF.

V usage is TRBV27 and J usage is TRBJ2-2; 10 bases fit TRBD2. The trim removed 1 base at V and 4 bases at J, leaving 12 bases unmatched. Germline CDR1 and CDR2: MNHEY and SMNVEV (reference sequence). The length of the CDR3 is 19 residues. The chain's CDR3 is CASSLYFGLAGEITGELFF. The DNA of the CDR3 is TGTGCCAGCAGTTTATATTTCGGGCTAGCGGGAGAGATCACCGGGGAGCTGTTTTTT.